The table lists the clone carrying this T cell receptor (beta chain) with a few counts. What it binds is unknown. TCRdb ran MiXCR on the PCR reads and lists one entry per CDR3 protein. The sample contains more than 450,000 distinct CDR3 sequences, 25% of which appear only once. This entry comes from a study of molecular identifiers for immune sequencing clone quantification. Naive CD8 T cells were sorted, and the gate applied was CD8+CD4-CCR7+CD45RA+. The study, taken as a whole, reports: Barcode-sharing identical TCR molecules could underestimate highly expanded clone sizes.

The V gene end was trimmed by 1 base and the J gene end by 0 bases; junction bases not matched to a gene: 6. CDR1 and CDR2 (germline): DFQATT, SNEGSKA (reference sequence). The CDR3 extends over 17 amino acids. J is TRBJ1-6 and V is TRBV20-1; 7 nucleotides agree with TRBD1. The TCR was taken from a human donor in good health. Some libraries in this study had Jurkat cell RNA spiked in. Source material: naive CD8+ T cells from blood, with Jurkat cell RNA spiked in. Subset noted: FACS-sorted CD8+CD4-CCR7+CD45RA+ naive T cells. CDR3 sequence: CSARGPTGSSYNSPLHF. In DNA, the CDR3 is TGCAGTGCTAGAGGACCGACAGGGAGCTCCTATAATTCACCCCTCCACTTT.